The 24 T cell receptor beta chains listed next were all sequenced from one sample in a study of control samples from healthy donors and cancer patients. Only in-frame clones appear in the TCRdb table, and some are missing; sequencing was by immunoSEQ multiplex PCR. There are fewer than 130,000 clones in the sample; roughly 90% occur only once, and roughly 3.5% lies in the top ten. The sequenced sample consisted of PBMCs. These receptors were taken from a woman aged 55-69 years with lung cancer.

The rearrangement links TRBV6-5 to TRBJ2-7, with D perhaps matching TRBD1 (5 bases). This CDR3 comprises 13 residues. The germline V gene encodes CDR1 MNHEY and CDR2 SVGAGI. V dropped 7 bases and J dropped 2 bases, with 12 bases sitting between them. CDR3 protein: CASKAQGTYEQYF. CDR3 bases: TGTGCCAGCAAGGCGCAGGGAACCTACGAGCAGTACTTC.

The V call is TRBV4-1, the J call TRBJ2-3; TRBD2 aligns across 10 bases. The CDR3 has 17 amino acids. Germline V gene lookup returns CDR1 MGHRA and CDR2 YSYEKL. Trimming removed 0 bases from V and 6 bases from J; junction bases left unmatched: 9. Here the CDR3 DNA reads TGCGCCAGCAGCCAAGAGGCCAGCGGGGGGGCCGGCGATACGCAGTATTTT. Translating gives CASSQEASGGAGDTQYF.

The chain couples TRBV19 to TRBJ2-5; a possible D gene is TRBD2 (5 bases). Trimming pared 6 bases from V and 5 bases from J, leaving 7 bases between. There are 11 residues in the CDR3. Germline CDR1 is LNHDA and CDR2 is SQIVND (reference sequence). The CDR3 here is CASRREETQYF. The CDR3, as DNA: TGTGCCAGTAGAAGGGAGGAGACCCAGTACTTC.

The chain is built from TRBV18 and TRBJ1-2; the D gene is possibly TRBD1 (6 bases). The germline V gene encodes CDR1 KGHSH and CDR2 LQKENI. The CDR3 has 14 residues. Trimming removed 3 bases at V and 4 bases at J, with 12 bases between. This CDR3 is CASSPIETGYGYTF. In DNA form, the CDR3 reads TGTGCCAGCTCACCGATAGAGACAGGCTATGGCTACACCTTC.

The rearrangement links TRBV2 to TRBJ2-2, with 7 nucleotides matching TRBD2. CDR3 length equals 13 residues. Germline CDR1 reads SNHLY; CDR2 reads FYNNEI. After removal of 8 bases from V and 1 base from J, the junction contained 1 base not matched to a gene. The CDR3 DNA reads TGTGCCAGCGGGAGGGAGAACACCGGGGAGCTGTTTTTT. Its protein is CASGRENTGELFF.

CDR3 nucleotides: TGCAGCGCTCTACAGGGGGCTAGTGAAAAACTGTTTTTT. Translation gives CSALQGASEKLFF. This sequence joins TRBV29-1 and TRBJ1-4, with 9 bases matching TRBD1. The junction had 7 bases not matched to a gene; V was cut back by 7 bases and J by 7 bases. CDR1 and CDR2 from the germline V gene are SQVTM and ANQGSEA. The CDR3 has 13 residues.

This rearrangement joins TRBV5-4 to TRBJ1-2; possible D gene TRBD1, 5 bases. The germline gives CDR1 SGHNT, CDR2 YYREEE (reference sequence). The CDR3 runs to 14 residues. V was shortened by 2 bases and J by 11 bases, with 19 bases between the two germline ends. This chain's CDR3 is CASSLLGGEGTYTF. The CDR3 DNA reads as TGTGCCAGCAGCTTACTTGGGGGGGAGGGAACTTACACCTTC.

The chain has TRBV21-1 and TRBJ1-5; TRBD1 is taken as the D call from the table, unchecked against the DNA. TRBV21-1 is annotated as a pseudogene. The CDR3 covers 15 residues. This CDR3 reads CASRTRGPCNQPQHF. Here the CDR3 DNA reads TGTGCCAGCAGAACCAGGGGGCCCTGCAATCAGCCCCAGCATTTT.

The V call is TRBV3-1 (or the pseudogene TRBV3-2), the J call TRBJ2-7; 9 nucleotides match TRBD2. Germline assignment: CDR1 LGHDT and CDR2 YNNKEL (reference sequence). V was clipped by 1 base and J by 2 bases; unmatched bases: 0. The CDR3 runs 14 residues. CDR3 sequence reads: CASSQGLAAYEQYF. In DNA form, the CDR3 reads TGTGCCAGCAGCCAAGGACTAGCGGCCTACGAGCAGTACTTC.

The J gene is TRBJ1-1, the V gene TRBV7-9, with D possibly being TRBD1 (5 bases). This CDR3 has 13 amino acids. V lost 3 bases, J lost 7 bases, and 12 bases lay in between. The V gene's germline CDR1 is SEHNR and CDR2 FQNEAQ (reference sequence). This CDR3 reads CASSLGTDGEAFF. DNA for the CDR3: TGTGCCAGCAGCTTGGGGACCGATGGTGAAGCTTTCTTT.

The V gene is TRBV4-2, the J gene TRBJ2-3; TRBD2 aligns across 9 bases. In germline, CDR1 is LGHNA, CDR2 YNFKEQ. This CDR3 is built from 16 residues. With 0 bases clipped from V and 4 bases from J, the junction kept 5 bases outside the gene matches. For the CDR3, the DNA is TGTGCCAGCAGCCAAGAAGGCGGGGGGGGTTCAGATACGCAGTATTTT. Translated, it gives CASSQEGGGGSDTQYF.

This clone appeared a single time. V and J are TRBV6-1 and TRBJ1-5, with D uncertain. The V and J ends lost 2 bases and 7 bases respectively, with 12 bases between them. The CDR3 is made up of 14 amino acids. CDR1 is MNHNS, CDR2 SASEGT, per germline. Written as DNA, the CDR3 is TGTGCCAGCAGTGAATATGTGGGAGGCCAGCCCCAGCATTTT. This sequence encodes CASSEYVGGQPQHF.

V gene TRBV19 combines with J gene TRBJ1-5, with a weak D call TRBD1 (5 bases). The V gene lost 6 bases and the J gene lost 5 bases, with 8 bases spanning the gap. The CDR3 totals 12 residues. Germline loops: CDR1 LNHDA, CDR2 SQIVND (reference sequence). CDR3 nucleotides: TGTGCCAGTAGGCAGGGATATCAGCCCCAGCATTTT. Its protein is CASRQGYQPQHF.

The gene calls are TRBV7-9 and TRBJ2-2; tentatively, D is TRBD1 (5 bases). V was cut by 5 bases and J by 2 bases, with 9 bases left in between. The CDR3 length is 14 residues. The V gene's germline CDR1 is SEHNR and CDR2 FQNEAQ (reference sequence). CDR3 sequence (DNA): TGTGCCAGCAGCCAGGACACTAACACCGGGGAGCTGTTTTTT. Its translation: CASSQDTNTGELFF.

This sequence joins TRBV7-9 and TRBJ1-6, with 9 nucleotides matching TRBD1. Germline CDR1 and CDR2: SEHNR and FQNEAQ (reference sequence). The CDR3 is 16 amino acids. J was trimmed by 10 bases and V by 1 base; bases with no gene match: 8. The CDR3 sequence is CASSLGGTGGGSPLHF. Written as DNA, the CDR3 is TGTGCCAGCAGCTTAGGAGGTACAGGGGGCGGATCACCCCTCCACTTT.

This rearrangement joins TRBV5-1 to TRBJ2-5, with no clear D. Trimming removed 0 bases from V and 2 bases from J, with 8 bases in between. Germline CDR1 is SGHRS and CDR2 is YFSETQ. There are 14 residues in the CDR3. CDR3 loop: CASSLAAQQETQYF. The CDR3 bases are TGCGCCAGCAGCTTGGCAGCCCAACAAGAGACCCAGTACTTC.

The rearrangement joins TRBV5-1 to TRBJ1-4; D is possibly TRBD1 (5 bases). V lost 2 bases and J lost 4, with 18 bases in between. This CDR3 has 17 amino acids. Germline-derived CDR1 and CDR2 are SGHRS and YFSETQ. As DNA, the CDR3 is TGCGCCAGCAGCTTCCTGGGTGGGGGAAGGATTAATGAAAAACTGTTTTTT. Residues: CASSFLGGGRINEKLFF.

This sequence joins TRBV3-1 (or the pseudogene TRBV3-2) and TRBJ2-1; D uncertain. The CDR3 totals 14 residues. The germline gives CDR1 LGHDT, CDR2 YNNKEL (reference sequence). Trimming took off 2 bases at V and 4 bases at J, with 9 bases between the two ends. The CDR3 region has the DNA TGTGCCAGCAGCCAACTTGGCACTTACAATGAGCAGTTCTTC. Translating it yields CASSQLGTYNEQFF.

This rearrangement joins TRBV24-1 to TRBJ1-2, with D possibly being TRBD1 (6 bases). Germline CDR1 is KGHDR and CDR2 is SFDVKD. The V end was cut by 2 bases, the J end by 7 bases, with 16 bases between. This CDR3 is built from 15 residues. In DNA form, the CDR3 reads TGTGCCACCAGTGATTCGACAGGATCTATGGGTGGCTACACCTTC. Translation gives CATSDSTGSMGGYTF.

The chain carries TRBV3-1 (or the pseudogene TRBV3-2) and TRBJ1-1; D not resolved. Trimming removed 1 base from V and 4 bases from J, with 4 bases in between. The CDR3 length is 12 residues. CDR1 LGHDT and CDR2 YNNKEL come from the germline V gene (reference sequence). As DNA, the CDR3 is TGTGCCAGCAGCCAAGGGGGCACTGAAGCTTTCTTT. Its translation is CASSQGGTEAFF.

The gene calls are TRBV5-4 and TRBJ1-1, with TRBD1 as a possible D gene (6 bases). The CDR3 spans 13 residues. Trimming removed 1 base at V and 6 bases at J, with 10 bases between. The germline V gene encodes CDR1 SGHNT and CDR2 YYREEE (reference sequence). The CDR3 is CASSLWGASEAFF. DNA for the CDR3: TGTGCCAGCAGCTTGTGGGGGGCCTCTGAAGCTTTCTTT.

V gene TRBV10-3 combines with J gene TRBJ2-5, with 8 bases lining up with TRBD2. V shed 9 bases and J 5 bases; nucleotides not matched to a gene: 8. There are 13 residues in the CDR3. Germline V gives CDR1 ENHRY, CDR2 SYGVKD. The CDR3 nucleotides read TGTGCCATGGCGGGAGGCGCCCGGGAGACCCAGTACTTC. Translated, it gives CAMAGGARETQYF.

The chain combines TRBV9 with TRBJ1-4; D may be TRBD1 (5 bases). Trimming took off 4 bases at V and 6 bases at J, with 13 bases between the two ends. Germline CDR1 is SGDLS and CDR2 is YYNGEE. The CDR3 has 14 amino acids. The CDR3 coding sequence is TGTGCCAGCAGCCCCCTAGGGGATTATGAAAAACTGTTTTTT. It encodes CASSPLGDYEKLFF.

The chain recombines TRBV2 with TRBJ2-2; D might be TRBD1 (5 bases). Looked up from germline, CDR1 is SNHLY and CDR2 is FYNNEI. V was clipped by 7 bases and J by 0 bases, with 9 bases between them. The CDR3 runs 14 residues. This CDR3 reads CASMDIANTGELFF. CDR3 DNA sequence: TGTGCCAGCATGGACATAGCGAACACCGGGGAGCTGTTTTTT.